A single sample gave rise to the 24 T cell receptor beta chains below, sequenced in a study of shared clonotypes between healthy human individuals (dated by TCRdb to between 2020 and 2021). For the CD8 naive samples, CD45RO-negative cells were positively selected for CCR7, yielding a CD45RA+CCR7+ population from which TemRA cells were excluded. Library preparation employed the immunoSEQ multiplex PCR assay. The immuneACCESS repertoire file appears here via TCRdb, limited to in-frame rearrangements. These files lack a portion of the clones; in checked studies, under half of the deficit traces to unresolved V genes, and the cause of the others is not known. The sample contains about 870,000 clones, about 91% of them found a single time. The ten largest clones take up less than 25% of the sample. Sequenced material: naive CD8+ T cells sorted from blood. In the paper's terms, the cell subset or site label means: CD45RA+CCR7+. Receptors originate from a young man in good health.

V and J are TRBV27 and TRBJ2-5; 13 positions match TRBD2. Germline V gives CDR1 MNHEY, CDR2 SMNVEV (reference sequence). Trimming took 5 bases from V and 3 from J; bases not matched to a gene: 6. The CDR3 loop spans 16 amino acids. The CDR3 loop reads CASSTGTSGDKETQYF. DNA for the CDR3: TGTGCCAGCAGTACCGGGACTAGCGGGGATAAAGAGACCCAGTACTTC.

A note on this clone: Other DNA variants within this sample encode the same CDR3. The chain recombines TRBV11-2 with TRBJ2-3, with D maybe TRBD2 (6 bases). Per the germline V gene, CDR1 is SGHAT and CDR2 is FQNNGV. Between the trimmed V and J ends, which lost 3 bases and 0 bases, there was a span of 7 bases. This CDR3 is built from 14 residues. The CDR3 loop is CASSFGGSTDTQYF. In DNA, the CDR3 is TGTGCCAGCAGCTTTGGAGGGAGCACAGATACGCAGTATTTT.

The chain links TRBV7-3 to TRBJ2-1; TRBD1 is a possible D gene (5 bases). Per the germline V gene, CDR1 is SGHTA and CDR2 is FQGTGA. V lost 5 bases to trimming and J lost 8 bases, with 16 bases between them. The CDR3 length is 14 residues. The CDR3 region has the DNA TGTGCCAGCAGCGACAGTCAAGTTAGGTATGAGCAGTTCTTC. Protein sequence: CASSDSQVRYEQFF. Looking up the rest from reference TRBV7-3 and TRBJ2-1 gives the full variable domain: GAGVSQTPSNKVTEKGKYVELRCDPISGHTALYWYRQSLGQGPEFLIYFQGTGAADDSGLPNDRFFAVRPEGSVSTLKIQRTERGDSAVYLCASSDSQVRYEQFFGPGTRLTVL.

In its sample, this clone was seen once. The chain employs TRBV28 and TRBJ2-7, with D possibly being TRBD2 (6 bases). Germline-derived CDR1 and CDR2 are MDHEN and SYDVKM. This CDR3 contains 15 residues. V gave up 6 bases and J gave up 3 bases, with 18 bases separating them. The CDR3 here is CASSSEPGAYYEQYF. CDR3 DNA sequence: TGTGCCAGCAGCTCCGAGCCGGGAGCCTACTACGAGCAGTACTTC.

The chain uses TRBV11-2 and TRBJ2-7; the D gene is possibly TRBD2 (5 bases). This CDR3 region has 15 residues. V was clipped by 1 base and J by 3 bases, with 13 bases between them. Germline CDR1 is SGHAT and CDR2 is FQNNGV. In DNA form, the CDR3 reads TGTGCCAGCAGCTTAGGTAGCGCCCTATTCTACGAGCAGTACTTC. This gives the protein CASSLGSALFYEQYF.

This chain uses TRBV2 with TRBJ2-1; D assignment may be TRBD1 or TRBD2 (5 bases each). The CDR3 consists of 15 residues. V lost 8 bases and J lost 2, with 16 bases in between. Germline CDR1 and CDR2: SNHLY and FYNNEI. CDR3 amino acids: CASLTGTATYNEQFF. The DNA for the CDR3 is TGTGCCAGCTTGACCGGGACCGCTACCTACAATGAGCAGTTCTTC.

V and J are TRBV2 and TRBJ1-1; D is undetermined. The germline V gene has CDR1 SNHLY and CDR2 FYNNEI. The CDR3 is made up of 15 amino acids. Trimming stripped 7 bases from V and 8 bases from J, with 23 bases between. CDR3 region: CASTNILRATREAFF. Here the CDR3 DNA reads TGTGCCAGCACAAACATACTCCGGGCTACCCGGGAAGCTTTCTTT.

The chain joins TRBV7-9 to TRBJ1-5; TRBD1 agrees at 7 bases. The CDR3 is 16 residues long. Per the germline V gene, CDR1 is SEHNR and CDR2 is FQNEAQ (reference sequence). The V and J ends lost 1 base and 6 bases, in that order; junction bases with no gene match: 9. The DNA for the CDR3 is TGTGCCAGCAGCTTAGAGTCGGACAGGAGTGGTCAGCCCCAGCATTTT. As protein: CASSLESDRSGQPQHF.

V gene TRBV19 combines with J gene TRBJ2-1, with D possibly matching TRBD1 (5 bases). Germline CDR1 and CDR2: LNHDA and SQIVND (reference sequence). Trimming removed 4 bases at V and 0 bases at J, with 13 bases between. The CDR3 consists of 16 residues. The CDR3 DNA reads as TGTGCCAGTAGTAGCTGGCAGGGTAGCTCCTACAATGAGCAGTTCTTC. This codes for CASSSWQGSSYNEQFF.

The chain combines TRBV7-9 with TRBJ2-3; D is possibly TRBD2 (6 bases). V lost 3 bases to trimming and J lost 2 bases, with 12 bases between them. CDR1 is SEHNR, CDR2 FQNEAQ, per germline (reference sequence). The CDR3 sequence is 15 residues long. The CDR3 DNA follows: TGTGCCAGCAGCTTTATAGCGGCCTACACAGATACGCAGTATTTT. Protein: CASSFIAAYTDTQYF.

J is TRBJ1-1 and V is TRBV30; D uncertain. Trimming left V 5 bases short and J 4 bases short, with 11 bases between. Per the germline V gene, CDR1 is GTSNPN and CDR2 is SVGIG (reference sequence). This CDR3 region has 12 residues. The CDR3 loop reads CAWGAGGTEAFF. The CDR3 DNA reads TGTGCCTGGGGTGCAGGAGGCACTGAAGCTTTCTTT.

The V call is TRBV28, the J call TRBJ1-2, with D possibly matching TRBD1 (6 bases). CDR3 size: 13 residues. Per the germline V gene, CDR1 is MDHEN and CDR2 is SYDVKM. V was trimmed by 5 bases and J by 4 bases, leaving 11 bases between them. The CDR3 protein is CASSLQDSYGYTF. The CDR3 DNA is TGTGCCAGCAGTCTACAGGACAGCTATGGCTACACCTTC.

This clone appeared once. The CDR3 protein is CASTKRESTGELFF. The CDR3 nucleotides are TGTGCCAGCACTAAGCGGGAGAGCACCGGGGAGCTGTTTTTT. The rearrangement links TRBV6-1 to TRBJ2-2, with 8 bases that match TRBD2. CDR1 is MNHNS, CDR2 SASEGT, per germline. This CDR3 has 14 residues. The V and J ends lost 7 bases and 4 bases, in that order; junction bases with no gene match: 5.

The chain recombines TRBV11-2 with TRBJ2-1, with D perhaps TRBD1 or TRBD2 (5 bases each). This CDR3 has 14 amino acids. The germline CDR1 and CDR2 sequences are SGHAT and FQNNGV. Trimming cost V 2 bases and J 10 bases, with 15 bases left between them. CDR3 sequence: CASSLYGTQQEQFF. The CDR3 DNA reads TGTGCCAGCAGCTTATATGGGACCCAACAGGAGCAGTTCTTC. The full variable domain, rest sourced from reference TRBV11-2 and TRBJ2-1, is EAGVAQSPRYKIIEKRQSVAFWCNPISGHATLYWYQQILGQGPKLLIQFQNNGVVDDSQLPKDRFSAERLKGVDSTLKIQPAKLEDSAVYLCASSLYGTQQEQFFGPGTRLTVL.

The chain combines TRBV5-1 with TRBJ2-1; possibly TRBD2 for D (6 bases). CDR3 length equals 17 residues. V gave up 1 base and J gave up 0 bases, with 14 bases separating them. Germline V gives CDR1 SGHRS, CDR2 YFSETQ. The CDR3 loop is CASSLTPRESSYNEQFF. In nucleotides, the CDR3 is TGCGCCAGCAGCTTGACCCCGCGGGAAAGCTCCTACAATGAGCAGTTCTTC.

The J gene is TRBJ2-5, the V gene TRBV4-2; 15 positions match TRBD2. The CDR3 runs 18 residues. Germline loops: CDR1 LGHNA, CDR2 YNFKEQ. The V gene end was trimmed by 5 bases and the J gene end by 5 bases; junction bases not matched to a gene: 12. The CDR3 spells CASSSGRTSGRAGETQYF. The DNA for the CDR3 is TGTGCCAGCAGCTCGGGCCGGACTAGCGGGAGGGCGGGGGAGACCCAGTACTTC.

This rearrangement joins TRBV6-6 to TRBJ1-1; D is ambiguous. Trimming took off 3 bases at V and 1 base at J, with 9 bases between the two ends. CDR1 is MNHNY, CDR2 SVGAGI, per germline (reference sequence). The CDR3 extends over 14 amino acids. The CDR3 nucleotides are TGTGCCAGCAGTTATAAGGGTAGGAACACTGAAGCTTTCTTT. Translating it yields CASSYKGRNTEAFF.

This clone was found once. The V call is TRBV27, the J call TRBJ2-1; D not certain. This CDR3 is built from 16 residues. Trimming shortened V by 3 bases and J by 0 bases, and 12 bases separated the two germline ends. The germline V gene has CDR1 MNHEY and CDR2 SMNVEV (reference sequence). The CDR3 spells CASSFPGASSYNEQFF. CDR3 sequence (DNA): TGTGCCAGCAGTTTCCCAGGCGCTAGCTCCTACAATGAGCAGTTCTTC.

The V call is TRBV19, the J call TRBJ2-1; D is unresolved. V lost 5 bases, J lost 0 bases, and 23 bases lay in between. The CDR3 runs 19 residues. Germline CDR1 and CDR2: LNHDA and SQIVND (reference sequence). CDR3 amino acids: CASSLHSALQISSYNEQFF. In nucleotides, the CDR3 is TGTGCCAGTAGTCTGCACTCAGCCCTCCAGATCAGCTCCTACAATGAGCAGTTCTTC.

This clone was seen a single time. At one of its ends the junction is not consistent with the germline gene, which may arise from a read error. The rearrangement links TRBV29-1 to TRBJ2-1; TRBD2 matches at 13 bases. This CDR3 region has 16 residues. Looked up from germline, CDR1 is SQVTM and CDR2 is ANQGSEA. The CDR3: CSFERTSGRPADEQFF. The CDR3 nucleotides read TGCAGCTTTGAGAGGACTAGCGGGAGACCAGCCGATGAGCAGTTCTTC.

V is TRBV7-9 and J is TRBJ2-1, with 8 nucleotides matching TRBD2. Per germline, CDR1 SEHNR and CDR2 FQNEAQ (reference sequence). CDR3 length: 19 amino acids. V lost 5 bases to trimming and J lost 1 base; unmatched junction nucleotides: 16. The CDR3 nucleotides read TGTGCCAGCAGCCCCCACGTCGGTTTGAGCGGGAGTTCCTACAATGAGCAGTTCTTC. It translates to CASSPHVGLSGSSYNEQFF.

V usage is TRBV28 and J usage is TRBJ2-7; D gene uncertain. With 2 bases removed from V and 7 bases from J, the gap between germline ends came to 15 bases. Germline assignment: CDR1 MDHEN and CDR2 SYDVKM. This CDR3 comprises 14 residues. The CDR3 spells CASSLGVPRGEQYF. CDR3 bases: TGTGCCAGCAGTTTAGGCGTCCCCCGAGGAGAGCAGTACTTC. Full variable domain (remainder filled in from reference TRBV28 and TRBJ2-7): DVKVTQSSRYLVKRTGEKVFLECVQDMDHENMFWYRQDPGLGLRLIYFSYDVKMKEKGDIPEGYSVSREKKERFSLILESASTNQTSMYLCASSLGVPRGEQYFGPGTRLTVT.

This clone occurred a few times. The rearrangement joins TRBV27 to TRBJ1-5, with D unresolved. V was trimmed by 2 bases and J by 5 bases, leaving 7 bases between them. CDR3 length equals 13 residues. Germline V gives CDR1 MNHEY, CDR2 SMNVEV (reference sequence). CDR3 protein: CASSLGPHQPQHF. The CDR3 DNA reads as TGTGCCAGCAGTTTAGGTCCTCATCAGCCCCAGCATTTT.

This clone was detected once. This chain links TRBV28 with TRBJ2-7; 7 nucleotides match TRBD1. Unmatched junction bases numbered 10, after V lost 5 bases and J lost 3 bases. The CDR3 spans 15 residues. Germline-derived CDR1 and CDR2 are MDHEN and SYDVKM. The CDR3 coding sequence is TGTGCCAGCAGTCCAGGAAGACAGGGAATCTACGAGCAGTACTTC. It translates to CASSPGRQGIYEQYF.